These 3 T cell receptor beta chains came from one sample sequenced in a study of OX40 agonist ivuxolimab in advanced cancers. Profiling relied on immunoSEQ multiplex PCR, and the TCRdb table lists in-frame clones only, not all of them. Seen here are roughly 8,700 clones, 90% observed once, and the top ten hold around 4%. The starting material was CD4+ or CD8+ T cells sorted from blood, obtained in a trial of the OX40 agonist ivuxolimab. These receptors came from an adult with an advanced solid tumor such as melanoma, head and neck, liver or kidney cancer.

The rearrangement uses TRBV19 and TRBJ1-5, with 7 bases aligning to TRBD1. This CDR3 has 15 amino acids. Germline CDR1 reads LNHDA; CDR2 reads SQIVND (reference sequence). J gave up 5 bases and V 7 bases, and 11 bases lay outside the gene matches. The CDR3 spells CASTTRQGGDQPQHF. As DNA, the CDR3 is TGTGCCAGTACCACTAGACAGGGAGGCGATCAGCCCCAGCATTTT.

This clone was observed a single time. This chain links TRBV7-8 with TRBJ2-7, with 7 bases matching TRBD2. Germline-derived CDR1 and CDR2 are SGHVS and FQNEAQ. The CDR3 length is 15 residues. The junction had 9 bases not matched to a gene; V was cut back by 1 base and J by 6 bases. The DNA for the CDR3 is TGTGCCAGCAGCTTAGTGGGGGGACTAACGGGCGAGCAGTACTTC. Translation: CASSLVGGLTGEQYF.

V gene TRBV15 combines with J gene TRBJ2-1, with D possibly TRBD2 on 6 matching bases. V was clipped by 4 bases and J by 13 bases, with 11 bases between them. Germline CDR1 is LNHNV and CDR2 is YYDKDF (reference sequence). The CDR3 contains 11 residues. CDR3 loop: CATSTGGGQFF. The CDR3 region has the DNA TGTGCCACCAGCACCGGGGGTGGTCAGTTCTTC.